What follows are 15 T cell receptor beta chains derived from one specimen sequenced in a study of tumor-infiltrating lymphocytes in primary liver carcinoma. The input was approximately 500 ng total RNA; TCR beta cDNA was made from it with a constant-region primer. Nested multiplex PCR, run for three rounds with slightly modified ARM-PCR, yielded TCR beta libraries. TRBV1-TRBV30 forward primers and a C-beta reverse primer were used in the first two PCR rounds, which each ran for 9 to 10 cycles. MiXCR, run by TCRdb on the multiplex PCR reads, gives a single entry per CDR3 protein. The repertoire holds about 200,000 distinct CDR3 sequences, with roughly 61% as singletons. Blood RNA was derived from unsorted whole blood, and germline DNA was extracted too. Sequencing was performed on peripheral blood. The receptor source for this set is a woman aged 55-69 years with primary liver carcinoma and hepatitis B virus infection.

A note on this clonotype: Because it lacks the conserved phenylalanine or tryptophan at the end, this CDR3 is likely a read error. The DNA is omitted, as the CDR3 cannot be located on it reliably, and the CDR3 follows TCRdb's listing. V usage is TRBV6-1 and J usage is TRBJ2-3; TRBD1 reflects the table's D call only, with no check against the DNA. Germline V gives CDR1 MNHNS, CDR2 SASEGT. The CDR3 contains 12 residues when both ends are counted. The CDR3: CASSASVAPHYS.

This clonotype was observed at least ten times. The chain recombines TRBV6-5 with TRBJ1-2; 10 bases match TRBD1. Germline CDR1 and CDR2: MNHEY and SVGAGI. This CDR3 contains 15 residues. The V gene end was trimmed by 6 bases and the J gene end by 8 bases; junction bases not matched to a gene: 12. As DNA, the CDR3 is TGTGCCAGCAGACCCCCCGGGACAGGGGTGTGGGGCTACACCTTC. Translated, it gives CASRPPGTGVWGYTF.

Only a few counts were recorded for this clonotype. The chain recombines TRBV18 with TRBJ2-6, with D perhaps TRBD1 (5 bases). Deletions cut 6 bases from V and 1 base from J, with 7 bases between. In germline, CDR1 is KGHSH, CDR2 LQKENI. This CDR3 is built from 14 residues. CDR3 sequence (DNA): TGTGCCAGCTCCCCAGGGTCTGGGGCCAACGTCCTGACTTTC. This codes for CASSPGSGANVLTF.

As concerns this clonotype: The junction departs from germline at one end; a sequencing error may be responsible. The chain recombines TRBV5-6 with TRBJ1-1; D perhaps matches TRBD1 (6 bases). CDR1 and CDR2 (germline): SGHDT, YYEEEE. This CDR3 has 14 amino acids. Written as DNA, the CDR3 is TGTGCCAACAGCACTGGACCGGGGGCGCTGGGGGCTTTCTTC. It yields the protein CANSTGPGALGAFF. Full variable domain (remainder filled in from reference TRBV5-6 and TRBJ1-1): DAGVTQSPTHLIKTRGQQVTLRCSPKSGHDTVSWYQQALGQGPQFIFQYYEEEERQRGNFPDRFSGHQFPNYSSELNVNALLLGDSALYLCANSTGPGALGAFFGQGTRLTVV.

This clonotype occurred many times. This chain joins TRBV4-1 and TRBJ2-7; D tentatively fits TRBD1 or TRBD2 (6 bases each). CDR3 size: 16 residues. V was pared by 4 bases and J by 5 bases, with 21 bases between. Germline values: CDR1 MGHRA, CDR2 YSYEKL. The CDR3 is CASSPGAGGPGDEQYF. The CDR3 DNA follows: TGCGCCAGCAGCCCCGGAGCTGGGGGGCCGGGGGACGAGCAGTACTTC.

Comments on this clonotype: One end of the junction fails to match germline, which may point to a read error. The J gene is TRBJ2-6, the V gene TRBV11-2; 7 nucleotides match TRBD2. The CDR3 sequence is 18 residues long. CDR1 is SGHAT and CDR2 is FQNNGV in the germline V gene. CDR3 residues: CASSSVLAPTSGANILTF. CDR3 nucleotide sequence: TGTGCCAGCAGCTCAGTACTAGCGCCGACCTCCGGGGCCAACATCCTGACTTTC. Using reference TRBV11-2 and TRBJ2-6 for the parts outside the CDR3, the full variable domain is EAGVAQSPRYKIIEKRQSVAFWCNPISGHATLYWYQQILGQGPKLLIQFQNNGVVDDSQLPKDRFSAERLKGVDSTLKIQPAKLEDSAVYLCASSSVLAPTSGANILTFGAGSRLTVL.

Remarks on this clonotype: The junction departs from germline at one end; a sequencing error may be responsible. The gene calls are TRBV11-2 and TRBJ1-2, with TRBD1 matching 7 bases. Per germline, CDR1 SGHAT and CDR2 FQNNGV. The CDR3 is 12 residues long. The CDR3 DNA sequence: TGTGTCAGCAGCCGGACAGGTTATGGCTACACTTTC. As protein: CVSSRTGYGYTF.

Comment on this clonotype: This may come from a read error, since a much larger clone is one base off. The rearrangement uses TRBV10-2 and TRBJ2-5, with D unclear. The CDR3 length is 14 residues. Trimming took 6 bases from V and 2 from J, leaving 13 bases between them. Germline CDR1 is WSHSY and CDR2 is SAAADI. The CDR3, as DNA: TGCGCCAGCAGGCCGCGCTCGAATCAAGAGACCCAGTACTTC. It specifies CASRPRSNQETQYF.

A remark on this clonotype: This sequence may be a read error, since a much larger clone differs from it by one base. The rearrangement uses TRBV6-6 and TRBJ2-7; TRBD1 matches at 12 bases. Germline CDR1 reads MNHNY; CDR2 reads SVGAGI (reference sequence). This CDR3 spans 15 amino acids. The CDR3 reads CASSYSGTGGSEEYF. The CDR3, as DNA: TGTGCCAGCAGTTACTCTGGGACAGGGGGCTCCGAGGAGTACTTC.

Of note for this clonotype: Germline and junction disagree at one end, which may indicate a read error. This sequence joins TRBV5-1 and TRBJ1-1; 10 nucleotides agree with TRBD1. CDR3 length: 15 residues. Per the germline V gene, CDR1 is SGHRS and CDR2 is YFSETQ. The CDR3 spells CASSPRTGGNTETFF. CDR3 bases: TGCGCCAGCAGCCCCAGGACAGGGGGGAACACTGAAACTTTCTTT.

Of note for this clonotype: The conserved final phenylalanine or tryptophan is absent from the CDR3, which likely points to a read error. V gene TRBV11-3 combines with J gene TRBJ1-1; D is unclear. CDR3 size: 14 residues. Germline V lookup: CDR1 SGHNT, CDR2 YENEEA. Trimming removed 5 bases from V and 0 bases from J, with 10 bases in between. The CDR3 reads CASSHGPMNTEAFS. CDR3 nucleotide sequence: TGTGCCAGCAGCCACGGACCGATGAACACTGAAGCTTTCTCT.

The rearrangement uses TRBV4-1 and TRBJ2-7; 10 bases map to TRBD2. The CDR3 covers 16 residues. V dropped 0 bases and J dropped 7; count of bases not matched to a gene: 9. Germline lookup yields CDR1 MGHRA and CDR2 YSYEKL. The CDR3 region is CASSQENGLAAKEQYF. The CDR3 DNA is TGCGCCAGCAGCCAAGAGAATGGACTAGCGGCAAAAGAGCAGTACTTC.

Concerning this clonotype itself: It may be a read error: a sequence one base away is much more abundant. The chain uses TRBV12-3 or TRBV12-4 and TRBJ2-7; 8 bases are shared with TRBD2. V trimming: 1 base; J trimming: 5 bases; junction bases outside the gene matches: 7. The length of the CDR3 is 15 residues. The CDR3 here is CASSLGVGRADEQYF. The CDR3 region has the DNA TGTGCCAGCAGTTTAGGAGTCGGGAGGGCCGACGAGCAGTACTTC.

On this clonotype: This could be a read error, since a much larger clone is one nucleotide away. The V and J genes are TRBV6-5 and TRBJ1-5, with no clear D. CDR1 is MNHEY, CDR2 SVGAGI, per germline. The CDR3 has 12 residues. CDR3 in DNA: TGTGCCAGAAGTTCCTCCGGTCAGCCCCAGCATTTT. Translating gives CARSSSGQPQHF.

In this sample, this clonotype turned up once. Possible read error: a much larger clone is one base away. This sequence joins TRBV5-8 and TRBJ2-1, with no clear D. The CDR3 loop spans 10 amino acids. Germline assignment: CDR1 SGHTS and CDR2 YDEGEE. The CDR3 is CASSLNERFF. As DNA, the CDR3 is TGTGCCAGCAGTCTTAATGAGCGGTTCTTC.